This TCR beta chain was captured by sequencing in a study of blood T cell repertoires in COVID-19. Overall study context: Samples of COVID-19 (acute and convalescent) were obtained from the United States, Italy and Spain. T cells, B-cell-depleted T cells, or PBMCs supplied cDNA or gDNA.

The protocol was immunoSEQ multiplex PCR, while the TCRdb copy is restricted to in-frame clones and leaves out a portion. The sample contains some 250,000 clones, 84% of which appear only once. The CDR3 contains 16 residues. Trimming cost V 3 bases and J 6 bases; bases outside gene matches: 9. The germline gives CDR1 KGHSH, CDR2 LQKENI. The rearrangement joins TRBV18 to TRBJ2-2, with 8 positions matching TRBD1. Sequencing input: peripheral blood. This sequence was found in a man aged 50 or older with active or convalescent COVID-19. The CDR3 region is CASSPMAAQGAGELFF. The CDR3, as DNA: TGTGCCAGCTCACCCATGGCGGCACAGGGGGCCGGGGAGCTGTTTTTT.